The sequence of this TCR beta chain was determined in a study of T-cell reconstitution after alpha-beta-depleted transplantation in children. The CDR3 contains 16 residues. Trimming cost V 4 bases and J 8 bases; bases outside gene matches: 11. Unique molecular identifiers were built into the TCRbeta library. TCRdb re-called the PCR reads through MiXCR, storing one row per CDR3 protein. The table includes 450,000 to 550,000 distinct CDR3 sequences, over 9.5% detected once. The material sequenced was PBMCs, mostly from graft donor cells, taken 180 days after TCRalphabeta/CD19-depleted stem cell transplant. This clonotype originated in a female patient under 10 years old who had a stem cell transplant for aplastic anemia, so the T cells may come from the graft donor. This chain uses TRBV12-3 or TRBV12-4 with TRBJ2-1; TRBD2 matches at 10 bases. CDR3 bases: TGTGCCAGCAGTTCCGTCCCAGCGGGAGGGTACCATGAGCAGTTCTTC. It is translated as CASSSVPAGGYHEQFF.